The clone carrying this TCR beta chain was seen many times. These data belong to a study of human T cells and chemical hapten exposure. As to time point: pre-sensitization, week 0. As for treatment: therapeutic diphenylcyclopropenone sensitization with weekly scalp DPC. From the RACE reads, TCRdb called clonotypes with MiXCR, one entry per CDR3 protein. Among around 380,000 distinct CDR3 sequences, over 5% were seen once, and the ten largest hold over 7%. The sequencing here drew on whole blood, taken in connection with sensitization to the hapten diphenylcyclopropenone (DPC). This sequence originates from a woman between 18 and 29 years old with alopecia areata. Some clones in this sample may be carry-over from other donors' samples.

CDR3 nucleotides: TGTGCCAGCAGCTTAGGGTACGTCGGATCTAATCAGCCCCAGCATTTT. Residues: CASSLGYVGSNQPQHF. The J gene is TRBJ1-5, the V gene TRBV7-9; D call uncertain. The CDR3 loop spans 16 amino acids. Trimming removed 1 base from V and 4 bases from J, with 14 bases in between. Germline V gene data show CDR1 as SEHNR and CDR2 as FQNEAQ (reference sequence).